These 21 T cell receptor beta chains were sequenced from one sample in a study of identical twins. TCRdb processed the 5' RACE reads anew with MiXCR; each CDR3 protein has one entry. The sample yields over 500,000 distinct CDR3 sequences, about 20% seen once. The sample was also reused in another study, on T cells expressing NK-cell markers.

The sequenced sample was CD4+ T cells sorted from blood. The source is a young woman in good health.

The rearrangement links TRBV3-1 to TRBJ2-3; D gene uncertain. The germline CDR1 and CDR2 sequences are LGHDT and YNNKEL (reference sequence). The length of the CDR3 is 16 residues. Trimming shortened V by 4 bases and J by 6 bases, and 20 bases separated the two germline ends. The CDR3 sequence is CASSPYSVVAPDTQYF. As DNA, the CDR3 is TGTGCCAGCAGCCCATACAGTGTGGTCGCTCCGGATACGCAGTATTTT.

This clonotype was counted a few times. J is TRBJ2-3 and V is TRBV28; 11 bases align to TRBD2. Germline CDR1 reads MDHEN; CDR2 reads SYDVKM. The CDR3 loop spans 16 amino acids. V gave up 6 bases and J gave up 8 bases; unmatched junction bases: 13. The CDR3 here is CASSTGVAGGPGTQYF. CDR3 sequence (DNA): TGTGCCAGCAGCACAGGGGTAGCGGGAGGGCCGGGTACGCAGTATTTT.

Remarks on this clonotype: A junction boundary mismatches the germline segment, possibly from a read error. In DNA, the CDR3 is TGCAGTGCCGTGGACCGAACGAGCTCCTATAATTCACCCCTCCACTTC. Protein product: CSAVDRTSSYNSPLHF. J is TRBJ1-6 and V is TRBV20-1; D is unresolved. The CDR3 sequence is 16 residues long. Germline loops: CDR1 DFQATT, CDR2 SNEGSKA (reference sequence).

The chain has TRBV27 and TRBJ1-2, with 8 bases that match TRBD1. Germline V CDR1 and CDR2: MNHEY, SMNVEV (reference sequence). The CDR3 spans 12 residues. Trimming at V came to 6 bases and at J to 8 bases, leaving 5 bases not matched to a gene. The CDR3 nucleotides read TGTGCCAGCAGGACCGCAGGGGGCGGCTACACCTTC. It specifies CASRTAGGGYTF.

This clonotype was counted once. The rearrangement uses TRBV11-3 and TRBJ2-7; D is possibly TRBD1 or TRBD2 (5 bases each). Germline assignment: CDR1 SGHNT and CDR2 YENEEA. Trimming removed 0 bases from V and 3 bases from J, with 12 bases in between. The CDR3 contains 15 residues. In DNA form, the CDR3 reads TGTGCCAGCAGCTTAGATGGGGACCCTTTCTACGAGCAGTACTTC. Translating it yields CASSLDGDPFYEQYF.

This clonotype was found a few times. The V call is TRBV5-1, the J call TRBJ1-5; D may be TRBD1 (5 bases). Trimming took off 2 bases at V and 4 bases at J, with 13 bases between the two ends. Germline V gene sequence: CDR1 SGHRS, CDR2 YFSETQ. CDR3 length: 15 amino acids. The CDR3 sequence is CASSLRGDENQPQHF. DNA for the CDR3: TGCGCCAGCAGCTTAAGAGGGGACGAGAATCAGCCCCAGCATTTT.

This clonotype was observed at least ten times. CDR3 in DNA: TGCGCCAGCAGCTCTACAACGGACGGAAACACCATATATTTT. Amino acids: CASSSTTDGNTIYF. V and J are TRBV5-1 and TRBJ1-3; unclear D gene. The germline V and J ends were trimmed by 3 bases and 4 bases, with 11 bases remaining between them. Looked up from germline, CDR1 is SGHRS and CDR2 is YFSETQ. This CDR3 region has 14 residues.

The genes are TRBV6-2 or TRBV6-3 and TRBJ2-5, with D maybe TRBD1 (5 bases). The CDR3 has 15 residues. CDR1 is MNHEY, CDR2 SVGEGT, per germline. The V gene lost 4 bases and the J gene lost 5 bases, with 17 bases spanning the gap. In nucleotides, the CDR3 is TGTGCCAGCAGTTGGGGCGTCTCAAACGGGGAGACCCAGTACTTC. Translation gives CASSWGVSNGETQYF.

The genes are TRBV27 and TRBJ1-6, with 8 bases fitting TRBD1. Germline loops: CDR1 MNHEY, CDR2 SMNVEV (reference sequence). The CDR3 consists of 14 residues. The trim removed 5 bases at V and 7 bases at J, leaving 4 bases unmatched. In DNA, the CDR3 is TGTGCCAGCAGTCAGACAGGGGCAAATTCACCCCTCCACTTT. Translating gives CASSQTGANSPLHF.

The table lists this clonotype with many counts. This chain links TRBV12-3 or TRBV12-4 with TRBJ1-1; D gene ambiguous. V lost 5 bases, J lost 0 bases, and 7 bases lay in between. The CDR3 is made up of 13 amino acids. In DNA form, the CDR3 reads TGTGCCAGCAGTCCCAACCTGAACACTGAAGCTTTCTTT. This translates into CASSPNLNTEAFF.

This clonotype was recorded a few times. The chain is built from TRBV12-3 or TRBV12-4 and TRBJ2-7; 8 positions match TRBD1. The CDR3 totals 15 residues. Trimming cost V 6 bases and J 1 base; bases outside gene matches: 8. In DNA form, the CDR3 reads TGTGCCAGCAGCGAAGTCCAGGGGGCGTCCTACGAGCAGTACTTC. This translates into CASSEVQGASYEQYF.

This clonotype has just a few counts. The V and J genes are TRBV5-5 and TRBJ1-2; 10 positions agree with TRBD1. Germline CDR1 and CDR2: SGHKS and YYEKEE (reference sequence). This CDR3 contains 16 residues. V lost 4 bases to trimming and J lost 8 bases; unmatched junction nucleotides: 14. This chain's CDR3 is CASSENPGTGAGGYTF. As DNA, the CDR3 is TGTGCCAGCAGCGAAAACCCCGGGACAGGGGCGGGGGGCTACACCTTC.

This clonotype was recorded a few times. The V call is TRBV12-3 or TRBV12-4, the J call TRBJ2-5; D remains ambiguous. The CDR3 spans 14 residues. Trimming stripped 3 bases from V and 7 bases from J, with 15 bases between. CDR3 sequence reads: CASSFLRWGRTQYF. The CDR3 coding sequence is TGTGCCAGCAGTTTCCTTCGCTGGGGTCGGACCCAGTACTTC.

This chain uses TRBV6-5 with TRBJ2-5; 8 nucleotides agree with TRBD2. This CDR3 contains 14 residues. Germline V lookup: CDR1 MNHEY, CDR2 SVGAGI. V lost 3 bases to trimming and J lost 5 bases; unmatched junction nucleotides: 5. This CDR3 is CASSYLAGLETQYF. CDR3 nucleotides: TGTGCCAGCAGTTATCTAGCGGGTTTGGAGACCCAGTACTTC.

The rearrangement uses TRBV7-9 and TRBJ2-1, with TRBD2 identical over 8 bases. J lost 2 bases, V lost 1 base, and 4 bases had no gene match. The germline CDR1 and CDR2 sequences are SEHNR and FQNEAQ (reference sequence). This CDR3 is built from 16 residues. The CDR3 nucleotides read TGTGCCAGCAGCTTAGTCGGGGGGGGGACCTACAATGAGCAGTTCTTC. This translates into CASSLVGGGTYNEQFF.

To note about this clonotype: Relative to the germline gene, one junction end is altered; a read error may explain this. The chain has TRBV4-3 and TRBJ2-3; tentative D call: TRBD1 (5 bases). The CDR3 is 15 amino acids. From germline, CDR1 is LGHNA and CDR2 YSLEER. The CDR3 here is CASSQELVLTDTKYF. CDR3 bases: TGCGCCAGCAGCCAAGAGTTGGTCTTGACAGATACGAAGTATTTT.

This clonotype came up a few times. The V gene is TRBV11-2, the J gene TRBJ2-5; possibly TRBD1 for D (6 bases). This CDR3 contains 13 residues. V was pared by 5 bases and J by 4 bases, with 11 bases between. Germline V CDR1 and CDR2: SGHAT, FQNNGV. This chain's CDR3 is CASSRGQTETQYF. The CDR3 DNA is TGTGCCAGCAGCCGTGGACAGACAGAGACCCAGTACTTC.

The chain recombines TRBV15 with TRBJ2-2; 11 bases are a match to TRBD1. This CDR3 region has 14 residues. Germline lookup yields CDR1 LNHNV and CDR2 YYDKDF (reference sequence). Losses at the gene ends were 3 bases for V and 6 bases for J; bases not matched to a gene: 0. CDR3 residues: CATSRGQGAGELFF. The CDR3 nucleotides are TGTGCCACCAGCAGGGGACAGGGGGCCGGGGAGCTGTTTTTT.

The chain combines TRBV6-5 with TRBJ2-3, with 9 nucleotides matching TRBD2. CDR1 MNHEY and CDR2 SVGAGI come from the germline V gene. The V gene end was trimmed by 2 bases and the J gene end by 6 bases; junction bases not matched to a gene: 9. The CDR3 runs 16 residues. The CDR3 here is CASSYQAGGSGDTQYF. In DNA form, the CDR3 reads TGTGCCAGCAGTTACCAAGCGGGAGGAAGTGGGGATACGCAGTATTTT.

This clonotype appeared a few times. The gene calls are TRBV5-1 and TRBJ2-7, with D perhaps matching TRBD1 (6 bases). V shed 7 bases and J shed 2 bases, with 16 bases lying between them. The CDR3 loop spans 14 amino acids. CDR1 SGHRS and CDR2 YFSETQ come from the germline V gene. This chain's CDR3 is CASHIQQGAYEQYF. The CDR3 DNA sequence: TGCGCCAGCCACATTCAACAGGGAGCCTACGAGCAGTACTTC.

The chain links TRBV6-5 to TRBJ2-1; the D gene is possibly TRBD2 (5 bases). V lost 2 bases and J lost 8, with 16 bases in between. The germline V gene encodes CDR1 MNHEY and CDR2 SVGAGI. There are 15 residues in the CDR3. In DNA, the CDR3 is TGTGCCAGCAGTTACGACGGGGTAAAAGTCCATGAGCAGTTCTTC. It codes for CASSYDGVKVHEQFF.